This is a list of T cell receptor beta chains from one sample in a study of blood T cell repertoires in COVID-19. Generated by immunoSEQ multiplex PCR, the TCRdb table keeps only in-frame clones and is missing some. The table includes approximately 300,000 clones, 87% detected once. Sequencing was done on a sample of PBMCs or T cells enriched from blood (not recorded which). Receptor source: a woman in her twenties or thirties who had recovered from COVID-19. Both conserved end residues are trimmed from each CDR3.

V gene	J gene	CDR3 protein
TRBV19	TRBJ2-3	ASSIEASGGFSFTDTQY
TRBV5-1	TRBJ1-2	ASSPNKGSGYGYT
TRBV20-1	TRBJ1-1	RGDGGTEAF
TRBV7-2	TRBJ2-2	ASSPRTRETYTGELF
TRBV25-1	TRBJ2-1	ASSDPGAGARLYSEQF
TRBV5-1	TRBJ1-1	ASSGGDTEAF
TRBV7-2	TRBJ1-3	ASSLVRQGTGNTIY
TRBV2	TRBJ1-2	ASVLFGTNGYT
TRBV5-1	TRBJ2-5	ASSLVAGGQETQY
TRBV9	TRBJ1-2	ASSASNYGYT
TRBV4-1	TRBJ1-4	ASSQGDRVNEKLF
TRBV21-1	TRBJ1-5	AAGEGAQGQPQH
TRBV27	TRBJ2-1	ASSSGLAVYNEQF
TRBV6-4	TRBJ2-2	ASSVGQGGTGELF
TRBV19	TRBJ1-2	ASSPRGSGYT
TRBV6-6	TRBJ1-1	ASSDLRGQGFTEAF
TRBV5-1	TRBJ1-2	ASSTGQGVAYGYT
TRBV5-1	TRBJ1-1	ASSPGTGGNTEAF
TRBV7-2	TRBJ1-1	ASSLGSGMNTEAF
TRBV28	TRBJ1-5	ASSSSGTGLGTNQPQH
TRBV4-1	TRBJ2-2	ASSDRGNTGELF